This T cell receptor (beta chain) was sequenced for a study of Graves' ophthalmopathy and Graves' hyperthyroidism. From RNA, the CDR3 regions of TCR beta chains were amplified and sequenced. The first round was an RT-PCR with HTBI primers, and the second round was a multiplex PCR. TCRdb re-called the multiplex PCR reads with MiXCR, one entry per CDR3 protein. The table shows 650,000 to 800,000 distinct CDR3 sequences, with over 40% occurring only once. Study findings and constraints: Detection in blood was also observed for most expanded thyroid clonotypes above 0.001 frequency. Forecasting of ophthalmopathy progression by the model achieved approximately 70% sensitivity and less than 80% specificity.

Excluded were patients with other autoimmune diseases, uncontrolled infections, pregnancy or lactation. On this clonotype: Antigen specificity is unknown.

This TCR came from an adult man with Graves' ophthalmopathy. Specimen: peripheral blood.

The DNA for the CDR3 is TGTGCCAGCAGCTTGGTAGCGGGAAATGGGGCCAACGTCCTGACTTTC. Encoded protein: CASSLVAGNGANVLTF. The chain has TRBV7-2 and TRBJ2-6; TRBD2 matches at 8 bases. Losses at the gene ends were 3 bases for V and 3 bases for J; bases not matched to a gene: 4. The CDR3 spans 16 residues. Germline V gene lookup returns CDR1 SGHTA and CDR2 FQGNSA.